This T cell receptor beta chain came from a study of cytomegalovirus exposure and HLA in healthy donors. General study findings and limits: For presence/absence analyses, sequencing depth was assumed to be roughly uniform across donors.

Use of 60 Vbeta and 13 Jbeta primers characterized the PCR. Method: immunoSEQ multiplex PCR; TCRdb's copy keeps in-frame clones and lacks some. The table lists 85,000 to 90,000 clones, around 84% of them singletons. The CDR3 sequence is 13 residues long. The V and J ends lost 8 bases and 8 bases, in that order; junction bases with no gene match: 9. CDR1 and CDR2 (germline): SQVTM, ANQGSEA. This clone was seen once. Its antigen remains unknown. Sequenced: PBMCs. This TCR was recovered from a man aged 40-49 years in good health and CMV-seropositive. V usage is TRBV29-1 and J usage is TRBJ1-2; 12 bases match TRBD1. CDR3 region: CSFTGQGAGGYTF. The CDR3 bases are TGCAGCTTCACGGGACAGGGGGCGGGAGGCTACACCTTC.